This TCR beta chain came from a study of T cells in Graves' hyperthyroidism and ophthalmopathy (dated by TCRdb to 2018 to 2020). In the study overall: Peripheral blood was sampled at the time of initial diagnosis, prior to any treatment. A discovery cohort of about 95 patients, about 40 with Graves' ophthalmopathy and approximately 57 with stable Graves' hyperthyroidism, was used to find distinguishing TCR V-J signatures. An independent validation cohort of under 20 hyperthyroidism patients and some 15 patients who later progressed to ophthalmopathy tested prospective prediction of ophthalmopathy. For training and testing, the 100 patients in the discovery cohort were randomly divided in a 7:3 ratio. In addition, the study compared T-cell repertoires in thyroid tissue and in blood from roughly six Graves' hyperthyroidism patients. Once sampling was done, hyperthyroidism patients were given methimazole at a starting dose of 30 mg daily, whereas ophthalmopathy patients were given high-dose intravenous methylprednisolone. According to the paper, TCR Vbeta CDR3 sequencing was carried out on 120 to 150 peripheral blood samples, which came from 40 to 45 ophthalmopathy, approximately 72 hyperthyroidism and roughly 17 progressor patients. Here is what the overall study found, with its caveats: A model built on a 13 V-J signature distinguished ophthalmopathy from stable hyperthyroidism, reaching about 88% sensitivity and around 81% specificity in cross-validation and 80%/75% in testing. Sample size was not statistically predetermined, and blinding of investigators to group allocation was not performed. In validation, progression to ophthalmopathy was predicted by the model with almost 71% sensitivity and approximately 78% specificity, a median of 6.5 months before onset. Most expanded thyroid clonotypes (frequency above 0.001) were also detected in blood, suggesting blood repertoires may reflect thyroid immune responses.

The TCR beta CDR3 regions were amplified from the RNA transcripts. The TCR CDR3 was subjected to a first round of RT-PCR using the HTBI primer set and the Qiagen OneStep RT-PCR kit. Libraries were constructed in a second round of multiplex PCR, after which size selection and purification were performed. Sequencing of the libraries was done on an Illumina HiSeq2000 using paired-end 100 bp reads. The original pipeline was this. SOAPnuke was used to process the raw data, throwing out any read that contained adapters or uncalled bases, had a mean Phred below 15, or lacked an exact constant-primer or identifier match. High-quality paired reads were merged using COPE v1.2.5, and each unique nucleotide sequence was defined as a clonotype. MiTCR v1.1 was used to align the clonotypes against IMGT TRBV, TRBD and TRBJ reference segments. Analysis was restricted to V-J combinations with a frequency above 0.0001, which covered just over 98% of repertoires. The TCS score was defined as the ratio of F50 (clonal expansion) to E x V (chaos), calculated using BLOSUM62-based TCRdist between CDR3 peptides within each V-J. Welch's t-statistics and random forest reduced some 510 V-J features to under 15, which were used in a naive Bayes classifier (R e1071). TCRdb reprocessing: public reads trimmed at Q25 with fastp, clones called with MiXCR, in-frame beta chains kept. Rows are combined by CDR3 protein, so each entry shows the most common genes and DNA. What appears here as the V and J calls and clone size reflects TCRdb's work, not the paper's. Within this sample are a few hundred thousand distinct CDR3 sequences, with 15% to 18% of them counted one time only. The top ten clones comprise roughly 6.6% of the sample.

This clonotype was recorded at least ten times. Its specific antigen is unknown. It has no much larger one-base neighbor in the sample; base qualities were not kept. Trimming at the junction amounts to 2 bases on V and 1 base on J, and the germline ends lie 10 bases apart. CDR1 and CDR2, per the germline V gene, are MNHNS and SASEGT. The CDR3 contains 15 residues, cysteine and phenylalanine counted. Kept here is only the CDR3 DNA, which spans 45 bases and is read in frame from base 1. Stable Graves' hyperthyroidism was defined as the absence of progression to ophthalmopathy over 18 months of follow-up. Hyperthyroidism patients were newly diagnosed, had a disease duration of under 2 months, and were aged 18 to 65 years. Any patient with an uncontrolled infection, another autoimmune disease, pregnancy or lactation was excluded. Diagnoses were based on clinical symptoms, serum thyroxine and TRAb, thyroid ultrasound and orbital computed tomography. PBMCs were isolated from 10 ml of fresh peripheral blood by Ficoll-Paque density gradient centrifugation. Total RNA was extracted using Trizol reagent, and RNA quality was assessed on an Agilent 2100 Bioanalyzer.

The sequenced sample was blood. This TCR was sampled from a woman in her 30s with Graves' hyperthyroidism. Recombination linked TRBV6-1 to TRBJ2-3, with no confident D gene call. The CDR3 in this case is CASSENLIRTDTQYF. The DNA reads as follows: TGTGCCAGCAGTGAAAATTTGATCCGCACAGATACGCAGTATTTT.